This T cell receptor (beta chain) was identified during a study of T cell repertoires in cytomegalovirus infection. As for the study in general: Indicated by public TCR beta signatures were CMV infection and matching HLA type.

V shed 6 bases and J 7 bases; nucleotides not matched to a gene: 8. Germline assignment: CDR1 PRHDT and CDR2 FYEKMQ (reference sequence). The CDR3 is 14 amino acids. As regards this clonotype: No antigen is known for it.

Study-wide results and limits: Totalled public TCR beta family frequency picked out people who carried CMV plus the relevant HLA.

Each CDR3 protein is one row after TCRdb ran MiXCR on the reads. The profile shows 700,000 to 900,000 distinct CDR3 sequences, around 29% of them singletons. The material was cultured CD8+ T cells from PBMCs, obtained from culture after CMV antigen stimulation. The sequence derives from a human donor in good health (CMV status not recorded). Some clones in this sample may be carry-over from other donors' samples. The V call is TRBV13, the J call TRBJ2-2, with 7 nucleotides matching TRBD1. The CDR3 loop reads CASSLTGDNGELFF. CDR3 DNA sequence: TGTGCCAGCAGTTTAACAGGGGACAACGGGGAGCTGTTTTTT.